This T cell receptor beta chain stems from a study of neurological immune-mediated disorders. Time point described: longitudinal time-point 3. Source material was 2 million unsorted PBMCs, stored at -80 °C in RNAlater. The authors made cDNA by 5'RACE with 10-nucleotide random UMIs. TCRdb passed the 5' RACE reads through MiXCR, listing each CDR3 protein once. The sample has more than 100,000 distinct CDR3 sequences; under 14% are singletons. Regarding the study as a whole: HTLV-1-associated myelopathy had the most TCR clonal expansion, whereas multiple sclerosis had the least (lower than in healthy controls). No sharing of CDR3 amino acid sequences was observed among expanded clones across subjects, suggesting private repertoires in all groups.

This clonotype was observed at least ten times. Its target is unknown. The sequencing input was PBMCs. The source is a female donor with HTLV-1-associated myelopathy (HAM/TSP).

The CDR3 loop is CSARSGAPGAFEQYF. The CDR3 DNA reads TGCAGTGCTAGATCCGGGGCCCCAGGGGCCTTTGAGCAGTACTTC. This chain uses TRBV20-1 with TRBJ2-7; a weak D match, TRBD1 (6 bases). The V end was cut by 2 bases, the J end by 7 bases, with 21 bases between. Germline CDR1 is DFQATT and CDR2 is SNEGSKA (reference sequence). This CDR3 contains 15 residues.